A single sample is the source of the 14 T cell receptor beta chains below, sequenced in a study of blood T cell repertoires in COVID-19. TCRdb's copy holds only in-frame clones and misses some; the assay was immunoSEQ multiplex PCR. The sample yields 300,000 to 450,000 clones, about 85% seen once. Sequencing was done on a sample of peripheral blood. The receptor set was obtained from a woman younger than 30 with acute or convalescent COVID-19.

The chain carries TRBV5-1 and TRBJ1-6, with a possible D match to TRBD1 (6 bases). Trimming removed 4 bases from V and 10 bases from J, with 18 bases in between. Germline-derived CDR1 and CDR2 are SGHRS and YFSETQ. The CDR3 spans 15 residues. Here the CDR3 DNA reads TGCGCCAGCAGCACAAACCGGGACAAGAAGTCACCCCTCCACTTT. Protein: CASSTNRDKKSPLHF.

This chain links TRBV2 with TRBJ1-2; D gene unclear. CDR1 is SNHLY and CDR2 is FYNNEI in the germline V gene. Trimming left V 0 bases short and J 2 bases short, with 7 bases between. This CDR3 contains 14 residues. CDR3 amino acids: CASSEAHGNYGYTF. The CDR3, as DNA: TGTGCCAGCAGTGAAGCGCACGGGAACTATGGCTACACCTTC.

This rearrangement joins TRBV12-5 to TRBJ2-1; TRBD2 matches at 12 bases. Germline V gives CDR1 LGHNT, CDR2 FRNRAP. The CDR3 runs to 13 residues. Trimming removed 6 bases from V and 13 bases from J; junction bases left unmatched: 7. The CDR3 nucleotides read TGTGCTAGTGGCCCTAGCGGGGGGGGTCGTCAGTTCTTC. As protein: CASGPSGGGRQFF.

This clone appeared a few times. The gene calls are TRBV20-1 and TRBJ2-3; D ambiguous. V was clipped by 3 bases and J by 3 bases, with 10 bases between them. The V gene's germline CDR1 is DFQATT and CDR2 SNEGSKA (reference sequence). The CDR3 is 13 residues long. The CDR3 DNA reads TGCAGTGCTAGTTTGGGCCGAACAGATACGCAGTATTTT. The encoded protein is CSASLGRTDTQYF.

The chain combines TRBV6-5 with TRBJ1-1; 10 positions agree with TRBD1. The germline V gene encodes CDR1 MNHEY and CDR2 SVGAGI. The CDR3 sequence is 13 residues long. V shed 4 bases, J shed 6 bases, and the junction held 2 bases outside the gene matches. The chain's CDR3 is CASSSDRGAEAFF. In nucleotides, the CDR3 is TGTGCCAGCAGTTCGGACAGGGGGGCTGAAGCTTTCTTT.

This clone has only a few counts. J is TRBJ2-7 and V is TRBV2; 9 bases align to TRBD2. The V and J ends lost 8 bases and 5 bases, in that order; junction bases with no gene match: 10. The germline gives CDR1 SNHLY, CDR2 FYNNEI. This CDR3 is 14 amino acids long. The CDR3 nucleotides are TGTGCCAGCCTAATTACTAGCGGGCCTAACGAGCAGTACTTC. The encoded protein is CASLITSGPNEQYF.

A word on this clone: The sample holds other DNA sequences that translate to the same CDR3. This chain uses TRBV6-4 with TRBJ2-2; a weak D match, TRBD2 (6 bases). Germline CDR1 reads MRHNA; CDR2 reads SNTAGT. This CDR3 contains 13 residues. The V and J ends lost 6 bases and 8 bases respectively, with 13 bases between them. The CDR3, as DNA: TGTGCCAGCAGCCGGGACTCCACTGGGGAGCTGTTTTTT. It yields the protein CASSRDSTGELFF.

This clone was seen a single time. The V call is TRBV28, the J call TRBJ1-2; 8 nucleotides align to TRBD1. CDR1 is MDHEN, CDR2 SYDVKM, per germline. This CDR3 is built from 17 residues. V lost 5 bases, J lost 1 base, and 12 bases stayed unmatched. CDR3 in amino acids: CASSPDLRTGNNYGYTF. The CDR3 DNA is TGTGCCAGCAGTCCGGATCTCCGGACAGGGAATAACTATGGCTACACCTTC.

V gene TRBV2 combines with J gene TRBJ2-7; TRBD1 matches 8 bases. The germline V gene encodes CDR1 SNHLY and CDR2 FYNNEI. The CDR3 is 15 amino acids. The junction had 7 bases not matched to a gene; V was cut back by 3 bases and J by 3 bases. The CDR3 DNA reads TGTGCCAGCAGTGATCCGGGACAGGTTAGCTACGAGCAGTACTTC. This gives the protein CASSDPGQVSYEQYF.

CDR3 region: CASRPSGSDGNEQFF. Written as DNA, the CDR3 is TGTGCCAGTAGACCCTCGGGGTCGGATGGCAATGAGCAGTTCTTC. This chain links TRBV19 with TRBJ2-1, with D tentatively TRBD2 (5 bases). Germline assignment: CDR1 LNHDA and CDR2 SQIVND (reference sequence). The CDR3 runs 15 residues. Trimming cost V 6 bases and J 6 bases, with 18 bases left between them.

The rearrangement joins TRBV27 to TRBJ2-6; D might be TRBD1 (6 bases). This CDR3 spans 17 amino acids. The germline V gene has CDR1 MNHEY and CDR2 SMNVEV (reference sequence). V dropped 2 bases and J dropped 1 base, with 12 bases sitting between them. As DNA, the CDR3 is TGTGCCAGCAGTTTAACATACAGGGATTCTGGGGCCAACGTCCTGACTTTC. This sequence encodes CASSLTYRDSGANVLTF.

The J gene is TRBJ2-7, the V gene TRBV5-8; TRBD1 is a possible D gene (6 bases). The V gene's germline CDR1 is SGHTS and CDR2 YDEGEE. Trimming took off 5 bases at V and 0 bases at J, with 12 bases between the two ends. The CDR3 loop spans 14 amino acids. DNA of the CDR3: TGTGCCAGCAGTGACAGGACGAGCTCCTACGAGCAGTACTTC. As protein: CASSDRTSSYEQYF.

This clone was picked up one time. This chain uses TRBV19 with TRBJ2-3; 10 bases fit TRBD2. Germline V gene sequence: CDR1 LNHDA, CDR2 SQIVND (reference sequence). The CDR3 sequence is 16 residues long. V gave up 3 bases and J gave up 5 bases; unmatched junction bases: 8. CDR3 nucleotide sequence: TGTGCCAGTAGTATGGGAGCGGGGGGGCCGGGAGATACGCAGTATTTT. Its protein is CASSMGAGGPGDTQYF.

This clone was counted between two and nine times. The chain couples TRBV29-1 to TRBJ1-1, with D tentatively TRBD1 (6 bases). Germline V gives CDR1 SQVTM, CDR2 ANQGSEA. The CDR3 runs to 13 residues. Trimming cost V 3 bases and J 1 base, with 9 bases left between them. The CDR3 region is CSVDVQGNTEAFF. Written as DNA, the CDR3 is TGCAGCGTTGATGTACAGGGGAACACTGAAGCTTTCTTT.